This TCR beta chain is drawn from a study of T-cell memory formation after mild COVID-19. Study results and caveats: A second wave expanding day 15 to 37 was CD4+-biased; contracting clones were balanced.

One entry per CDR3 protein, called by TCRdb with MiXCR from the 5' RACE reads. The table lists fewer than 350,000 distinct CDR3 sequences, roughly 13% of them singletons, with approximately 22% in the top ten. Note on this clonotype: Its matching antigen is unknown.

V trimming: 8 bases; J trimming: 3 bases; junction bases outside the gene matches: 7. The germline V gene has CDR1 LNHDA and CDR2 SQIVND (reference sequence). This CDR3 contains 14 residues. The chain has TRBV19 and TRBJ2-3; 8 nucleotides agree with TRBD1. Sequencing used PBMCs or a T cell subset sorted from them (not recorded which). This TCR derives from a man younger than 35 who had mild COVID-19 (a few samples of this study predate the infection). Cell type and time point are not known. The CDR3 loop is CASGFRTGTDTQYF. The CDR3 nucleotides are TGTGCCAGTGGGTTCAGGACAGGGACAGATACGCAGTATTTT.